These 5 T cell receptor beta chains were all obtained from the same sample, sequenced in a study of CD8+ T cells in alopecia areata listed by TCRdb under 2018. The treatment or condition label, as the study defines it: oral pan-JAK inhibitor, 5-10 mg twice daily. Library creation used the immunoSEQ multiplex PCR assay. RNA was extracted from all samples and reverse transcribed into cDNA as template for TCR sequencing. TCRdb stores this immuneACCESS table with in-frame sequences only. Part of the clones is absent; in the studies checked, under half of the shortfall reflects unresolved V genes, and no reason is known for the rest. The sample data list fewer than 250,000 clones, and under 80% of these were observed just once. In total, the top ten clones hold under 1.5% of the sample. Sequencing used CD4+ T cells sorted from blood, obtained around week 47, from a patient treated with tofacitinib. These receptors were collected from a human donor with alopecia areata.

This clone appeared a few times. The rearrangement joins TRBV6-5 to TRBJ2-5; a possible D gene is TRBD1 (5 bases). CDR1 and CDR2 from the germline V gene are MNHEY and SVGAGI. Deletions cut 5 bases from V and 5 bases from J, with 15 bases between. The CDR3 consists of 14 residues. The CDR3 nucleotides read TGTGCCAGCAGTGTTCTAGACAGTGGGGAGACCCAGTACTTC. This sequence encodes CASSVLDSGETQYF.

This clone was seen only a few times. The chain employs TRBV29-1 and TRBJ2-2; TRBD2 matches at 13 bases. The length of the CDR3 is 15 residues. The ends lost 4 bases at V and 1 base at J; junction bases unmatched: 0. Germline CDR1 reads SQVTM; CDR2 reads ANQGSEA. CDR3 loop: CSVGTSGGNTGELFF. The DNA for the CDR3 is TGCAGCGTTGGGACTAGCGGGGGGAACACCGGGGAGCTGTTTTTT.

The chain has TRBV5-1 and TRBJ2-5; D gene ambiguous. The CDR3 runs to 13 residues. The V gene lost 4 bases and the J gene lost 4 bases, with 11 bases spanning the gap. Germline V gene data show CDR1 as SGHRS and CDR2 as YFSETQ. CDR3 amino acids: CASSPADLETQYF. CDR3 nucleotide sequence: TGCGCCAGCAGCCCGGCGGATTTAGAGACCCAGTACTTC.

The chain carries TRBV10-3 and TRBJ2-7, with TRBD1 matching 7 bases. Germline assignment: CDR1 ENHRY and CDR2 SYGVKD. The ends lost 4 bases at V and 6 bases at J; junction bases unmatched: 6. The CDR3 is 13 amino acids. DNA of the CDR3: TGTGCCATCAGTGGCACAGGGGTGAGCGAGCAGTACTTC. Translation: CAISGTGVSEQYF.

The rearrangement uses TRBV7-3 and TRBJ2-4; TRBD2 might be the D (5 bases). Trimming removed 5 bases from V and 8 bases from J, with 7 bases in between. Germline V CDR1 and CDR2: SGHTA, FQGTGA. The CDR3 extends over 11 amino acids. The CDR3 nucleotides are TGTGCCAGCAGCCCGAGGGACATTCAGTACTTC. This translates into CASSPRDIQYF.